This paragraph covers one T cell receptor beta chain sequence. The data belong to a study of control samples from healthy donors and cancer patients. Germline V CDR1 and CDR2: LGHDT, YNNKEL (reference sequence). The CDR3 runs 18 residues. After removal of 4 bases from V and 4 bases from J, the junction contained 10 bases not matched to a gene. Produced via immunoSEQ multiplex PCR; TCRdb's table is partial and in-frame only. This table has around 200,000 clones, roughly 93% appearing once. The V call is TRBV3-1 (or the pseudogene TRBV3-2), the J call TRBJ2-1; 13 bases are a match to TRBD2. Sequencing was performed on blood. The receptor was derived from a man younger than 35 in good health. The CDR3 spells CASSPSLGLAGSYNEQFF. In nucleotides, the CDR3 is TGTGCCAGCAGCCCTAGCTTGGGACTAGCGGGGTCTTACAATGAGCAGTTCTTC.